A selection of T cell receptor beta chains follows, all from one sample in a study of tumor-infiltrating lymphocytes in primary liver carcinoma. TCRdb analysed the multiplex PCR reads with MiXCR anew, one entry per CDR3 protein. The top ten hold 9.3% of the sample, which has about 120,000 distinct CDR3 sequences, 60% to 70% seen once. Specimen: liver tumor tissue from sampling region 1. All receptors come from a woman aged 55-69 years with primary liver carcinoma and hepatitis B virus infection. Each CDR3 is given with its conserved first and last residue. Fields, in order: clone size, D gene, V gene, J gene, CDR3 length, CDR3 DNA, CDR3 protein. D genes are given only for firm matches. Only part of the rows carry a size: once, few, many, or a class if the clone is expanded.

many	-	TRBV12-3/TRBV12-4	TRBJ2-5	10	TGTGCCAGCAGCCTAGAGACCCAGTACTTC	CASSLETQYF
once	-	TRBV11-2	TRBJ2-1	14	TGCGCCAGCAGCTTAGGGCTAGCCTTCAGTGAGCAGTTCTTC	CASSLGLAFSEQFF
-	TRBD1	TRBV11-2	TRBJ1-2	13	TGTGCAAGCAGCTTGACAGGGGGCTTTGGCTACACCTTC	CASSLTGGFGYTF
-	-	TRBV29-1	TRBJ2-5	14	TGCAGCGTTGATGTTTGGGCGATAGTGGAGACCCAGTACTTC	CSVDVWAIVETQYF
many	TRBD1	TRBV11-2	TRBJ2-7	16	TGTGCCAGCAGCTTAGGGACCCCGACAGGGGTTTACGAGCAGTACTTC	CASSLGTPTGVYEQYF
-	-	TRBV5-1	TRBJ2-1	14	TGCGCCAGCAACTTTAGCTGTAGCCGGAATGAGCAGTTCTTC	CASNFSCSRNEQFF
-	-	TRBV11-1	TRBJ1-1	13	TGTGCCAGCAGTGCCGACATGAACACTGAAGCTTTCTTT	CASSADMNTEAFF
-	-	TRBV29-1	TRBJ2-2	12	TGCAGCATCTTGACAGAGACTGGGGAGCTGTTTTTT	CSILTETGELFF
-	-	TRBV11-2	TRBJ2-5	15	TGTGCCAGCAGCCTAGGATCGGGGGTATCGGAGACCCAGTACTTC	CASSLGSGVSETQYF
-	TRBD1	TRBV5-1	TRBJ2-1	16	TGCGCCAGCAGCTGGACAGGGGACCTATACTACAATGAGCAGTTCTTC	CASSWTGDLYYNEQFF
-	-	TRBV11-2	TRBJ1-1	10	TGTGCCAGCAGCCGGCCCCGACGGTTCTTT	CASSRPRRFF
many	-	TRBV4-1	TRBJ1-2	14	TGCGCCAGCAGCCAAGTACTGGCTAACTATGGCTACACCTTC	CASSQVLANYGYTF
-	-	TRBV14	TRBJ2-3	14	TGTGTCAGCAGCCAAGATGTCGGCATTGATACGCAGTATTTT	CVSSQDVGIDTQYF
-	TRBD1	TRBV7-8	TRBJ2-3	16	TGTGCCAGCAGCTTAGCTGGGACAGGGAACACAGGTACGCAGTATTTT	CASSLAGTGNTGTQYF
-	-	TRBV12-3/TRBV12-4	TRBJ1-6	15	TGTGCCAGCAGTCCTCGACAGGAGGGAAATTCACTCCTCCACTTT	CASSPRQEGNSLLHF
-	-	TRBV28	TRBJ2-7	13	TGTGCCAGCAGGTACGAGAGCTCCTACGAGCAGTACTTC	CASRYESSYEQYF
-	-	TRBV7-8	TRBJ2-7	13	TGTGCCAGCAGCCAGACAGACGTGTACGGGCAGTACTTC	CASSQTDVYGQYF
many	-	TRBV4-1	TRBJ2-1	12	TGCGCCAGCAGCCCAAGAGAGATGGTGCAGTTCTTC	CASSPREMVQFF
-	TRBD2	TRBV11-3	TRBJ2-7	15	TGTGCCAGCAGCTTAGATCGGACTAGCGGCTACGAGCAACACTTC	CASSLDRTSGYEQHF
-	TRBD2	TRBV12-3/TRBV12-4	TRBJ2-6	15	TGTGCCAGCAGGGGACTAGTGAGTGGGGCCAACATCCTGACTTTC	CASRGLVSGANILTF
-	-	TRBV5-5	TRBJ1-2	13	TGTGCCAGCAGTTTGTGGGACAACTATGTCTACACCTTC	CASSLWDNYVYTF
-	-	TRBV11-3	TRBJ1-2	12	TGTGCCAACAGCTTAGGGACCTTCGGCTACACATTC	CANSLGTFGYTF
many	TRBD1	TRBV30	TRBJ1-1	13	TGTGCCTGGAGTAGGGGGCAGGGCACTGAAGCTTTCTTT	CAWSRGQGTEAFF
-	TRBD2	TRBV11-2	TRBJ2-3	14	TGTGCCAGCAACCGGCGGGGGGCAGGTGATACGCAGTATTTT	CASNRRGAGDTQYF
-	TRBD1	TRBV12-3/TRBV12-4	TRBJ2-5	15	TGTGCCAACAGTGATGCCGGGACAGGGCACGAGACCCAGTACTTC	CANSDAGTGHETQYF
many	TRBD1	TRBV11-2	TRBJ1-2	16	TGTGCCAGCAGCTTAGTCCATGGGGGGGACAGGCTCCCTTACACCTTC	CASSLVHGGDRLPYTF